These T cell receptor beta chains were read from a single sample in a study of blood T cell repertoires in COVID-19. Some clones are missing from TCRdb's copy, which holds only in-frame ones; the method was immunoSEQ multiplex PCR. The repertoire holds about 260,000 clones, roughly 86% seen once, with around 2.5% in the top ten. The sample taken for sequencing was peripheral blood. The receptors come from a woman aged 45-60 years with acute or convalescent COVID-19. The CDR3 runs from the conserved cysteine through the conserved F or W.

V gene,J gene,CDR3 protein
TRBV28,TRBJ2-7,CASRKQGEYEQYF
TRBV2,TRBJ1-1,CASSLRQGGTEAFF
TRBV24-1,TRBJ1-5,CATSDPSYSNQPQHF
TRBV7-9,TRBJ1-5,CASSLAGAVSNQPQHF
TRBV6-5,TRBJ1-5,CASRVTGNQPQHF
TRBV14,TRBJ2-1,CASSQGALAGDNNEQFF
TRBV11-1,TRBJ2-5,CASSSWTGFGLETQYF
TRBV4-1,TRBJ1-6,CASSQGRQGPNSPLHF
TRBV30,TRBJ2-2,CAWSNLAGTMELFF
TRBV19,TRBJ1-2,CASSRAGPQILSARGYTF
TRBV6-5,TRBJ1-1,CASSYGAYFEAFF
TRBV12-3/TRBV12-4,TRBJ2-7,CASSTFYEQYF
TRBV27,TRBJ2-5,CASSLSWAGQRETQYF
TRBV19,TRBJ2-5,CASSNHREVLGETQYF
TRBV19,TRBJ1-2,CASTLDSRNYGYTF
TRBV5-8,TRBJ1-2,CASSHTGGHGYTF
TRBV18,TRBJ1-5,CASSPGRGVGNQPQHF
TRBV5-1,TRBJ2-1,CASSLGLAGGNEQFF
TRBV5-4,TRBJ1-2,CASTRTGEVIYGYTF
TRBV3-1/TRBV3-2,TRBJ2-7,CASSPRGGLPFHEQYF
TRBV28,TRBJ2-7,CASSFQEGVRYEQYF
TRBV15,TRBJ2-1,CATSRRTSGNYNEQFF
TRBV6-6,TRBJ1-1,CASSYSGADEAFF
TRBV10-3,TRBJ2-1,CAIGQAPNEQFF
TRBV27,TRBJ1-2,CASRGPGAKTSYTF
TRBV7-8,TRBJ1-6,CASSLRAGNSPLHF
TRBV6-4,TRBJ2-7,CASRLTGTSGTYEQYF